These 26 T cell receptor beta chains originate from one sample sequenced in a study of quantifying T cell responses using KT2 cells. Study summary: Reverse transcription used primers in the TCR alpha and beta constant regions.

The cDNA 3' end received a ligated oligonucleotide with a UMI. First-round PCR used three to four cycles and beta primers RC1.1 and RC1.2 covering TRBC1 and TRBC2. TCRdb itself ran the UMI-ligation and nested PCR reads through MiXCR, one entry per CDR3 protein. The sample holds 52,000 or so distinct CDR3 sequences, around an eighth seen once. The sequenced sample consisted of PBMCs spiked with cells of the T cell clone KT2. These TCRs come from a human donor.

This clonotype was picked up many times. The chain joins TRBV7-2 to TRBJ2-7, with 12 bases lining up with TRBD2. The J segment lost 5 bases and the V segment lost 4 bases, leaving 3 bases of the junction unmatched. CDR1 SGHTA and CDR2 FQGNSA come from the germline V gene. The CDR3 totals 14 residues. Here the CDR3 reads CASSWTSGADEQYF. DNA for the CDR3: TGTGCCAGCAGCTGGACTAGCGGGGCGGACGAGCAGTACTTC.

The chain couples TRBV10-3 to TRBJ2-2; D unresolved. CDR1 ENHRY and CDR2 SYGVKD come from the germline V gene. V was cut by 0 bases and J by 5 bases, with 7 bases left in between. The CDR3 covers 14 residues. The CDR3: CAISESAETGELFF. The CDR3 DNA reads TGTGCCATCAGTGAGTCGGCAGAAACCGGGGAGCTGTTTTTT.

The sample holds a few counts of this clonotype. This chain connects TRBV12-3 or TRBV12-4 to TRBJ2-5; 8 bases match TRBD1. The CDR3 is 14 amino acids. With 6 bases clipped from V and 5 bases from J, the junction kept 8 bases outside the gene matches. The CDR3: CASSPSGQEETQYF. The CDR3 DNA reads TGTGCCAGCAGCCCCTCGGGACAGGAGGAGACCCAGTACTTC.

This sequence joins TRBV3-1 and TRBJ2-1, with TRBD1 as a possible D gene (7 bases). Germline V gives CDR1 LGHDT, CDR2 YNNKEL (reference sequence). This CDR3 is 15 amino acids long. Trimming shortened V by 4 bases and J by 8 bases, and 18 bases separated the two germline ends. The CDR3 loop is CASSPGGTRSHEQFF. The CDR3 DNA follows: TGTGCCAGCAGCCCAGGGGGGACCAGGTCCCATGAGCAGTTCTTC.

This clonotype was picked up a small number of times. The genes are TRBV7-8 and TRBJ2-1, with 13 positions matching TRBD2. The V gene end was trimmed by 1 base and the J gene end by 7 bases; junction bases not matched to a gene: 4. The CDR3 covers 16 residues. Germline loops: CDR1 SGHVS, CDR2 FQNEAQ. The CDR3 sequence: CASSLVGTSGKNEQFF. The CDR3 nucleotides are TGTGCCAGCAGCTTAGTAGGGACTAGCGGGAAAAATGAGCAGTTCTTC. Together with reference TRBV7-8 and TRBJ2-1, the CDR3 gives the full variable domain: GAGVSQSPRYKVAKRGQDVALRCDPISGHVSLFWYQQALGQGPEFLTYFQNEAQLDKSGLPSDRFFAERPEGSVSTLKIQRTQQEDSAVYLCASSLVGTSGKNEQFFGPGTRLTVL.

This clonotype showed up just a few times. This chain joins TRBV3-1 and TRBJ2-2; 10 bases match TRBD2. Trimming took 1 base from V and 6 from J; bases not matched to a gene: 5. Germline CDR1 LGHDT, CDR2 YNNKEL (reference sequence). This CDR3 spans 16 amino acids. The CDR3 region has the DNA TGTGCCAGCAGCCAAGCGATTAGCGGGGGGCCCGGGGAGCTGTTTTTT. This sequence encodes CASSQAISGGPGELFF.

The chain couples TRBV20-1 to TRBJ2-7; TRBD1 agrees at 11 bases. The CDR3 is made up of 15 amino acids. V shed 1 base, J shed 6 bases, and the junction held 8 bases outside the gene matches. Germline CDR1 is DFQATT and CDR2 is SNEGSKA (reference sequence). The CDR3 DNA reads TGCAGTGCTAGAGCCCCGACGGACAGGGGGCGCGAGCAGTACTTC. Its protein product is CSARAPTDRGREQYF.

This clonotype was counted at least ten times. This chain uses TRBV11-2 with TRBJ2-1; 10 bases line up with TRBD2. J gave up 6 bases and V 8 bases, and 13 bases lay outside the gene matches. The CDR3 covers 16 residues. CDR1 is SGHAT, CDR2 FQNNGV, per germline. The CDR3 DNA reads TGTGCCAGCGGGGGACTAGCGCGGAAAGGGGGCAATGAGCAGTTCTTC. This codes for CASGGLARKGGNEQFF.

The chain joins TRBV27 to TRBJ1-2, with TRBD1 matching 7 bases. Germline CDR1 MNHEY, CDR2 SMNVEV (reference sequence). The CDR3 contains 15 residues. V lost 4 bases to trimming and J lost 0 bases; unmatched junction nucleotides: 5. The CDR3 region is CASSSDRRANYGYTF. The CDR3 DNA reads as TGTGCCAGCAGTTCGGACAGGAGAGCTAACTATGGCTACACCTTC.

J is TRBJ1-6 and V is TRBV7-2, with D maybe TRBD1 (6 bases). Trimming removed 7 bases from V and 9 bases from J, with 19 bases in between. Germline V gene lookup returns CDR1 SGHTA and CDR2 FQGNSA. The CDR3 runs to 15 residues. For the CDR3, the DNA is TGTGCCAGCAATACCAGGGACACGGGCGGTTCACCCCTCCACTTT. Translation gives CASNTRDTGGSPLHF.

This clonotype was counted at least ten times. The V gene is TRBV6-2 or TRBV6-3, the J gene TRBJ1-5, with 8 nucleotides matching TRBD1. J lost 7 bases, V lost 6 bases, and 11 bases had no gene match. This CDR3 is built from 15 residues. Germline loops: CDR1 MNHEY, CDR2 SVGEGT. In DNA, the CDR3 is TGTGCCAGCAGACCAACAGGACAGGGCGGACAGCCCCAGCATTTT. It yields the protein CASRPTGQGGQPQHF.

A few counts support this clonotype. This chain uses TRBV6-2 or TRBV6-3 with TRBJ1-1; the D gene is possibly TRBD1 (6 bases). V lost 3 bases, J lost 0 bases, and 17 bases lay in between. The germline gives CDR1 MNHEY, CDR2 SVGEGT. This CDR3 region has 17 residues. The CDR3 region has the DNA TGTGCCAGCAGTTATGATCTGACCGGGACACTGAACACTGAAGCTTTCTTT. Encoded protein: CASSYDLTGTLNTEAFF.

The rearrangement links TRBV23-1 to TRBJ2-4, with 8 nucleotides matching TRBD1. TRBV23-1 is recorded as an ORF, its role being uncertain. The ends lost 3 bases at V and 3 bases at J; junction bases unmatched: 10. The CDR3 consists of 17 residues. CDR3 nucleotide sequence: TGCGCCAGCAGTCAGTCCTTGGACAGGGTCCGCAAAAACATTCAGTACTTC. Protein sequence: CASSQSLDRVRKNIQYF.

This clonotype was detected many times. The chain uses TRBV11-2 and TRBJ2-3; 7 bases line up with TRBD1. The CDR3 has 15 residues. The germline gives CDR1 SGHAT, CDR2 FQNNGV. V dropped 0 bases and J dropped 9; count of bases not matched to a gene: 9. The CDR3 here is CASSLEQGPQGTQYF. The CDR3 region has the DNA TGTGCCAGCAGCTTAGAACAGGGGCCCCAGGGGACGCAGTATTTT.

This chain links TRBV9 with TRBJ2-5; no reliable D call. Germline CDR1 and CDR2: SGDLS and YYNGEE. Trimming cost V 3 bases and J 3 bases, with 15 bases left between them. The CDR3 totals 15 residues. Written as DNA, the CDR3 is TGTGCCAGCAGCGCGCTTAACTATGGAGAAGAGACCCAGTACTTC. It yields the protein CASSALNYGEETQYF.

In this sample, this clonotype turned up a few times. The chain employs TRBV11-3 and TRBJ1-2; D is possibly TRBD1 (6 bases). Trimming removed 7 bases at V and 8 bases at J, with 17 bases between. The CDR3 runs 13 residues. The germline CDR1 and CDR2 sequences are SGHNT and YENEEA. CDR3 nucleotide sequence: TGTGCCAGCACCTCCCTGGGGGCGCGAGGCTACACCTTC. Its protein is CASTSLGARGYTF.

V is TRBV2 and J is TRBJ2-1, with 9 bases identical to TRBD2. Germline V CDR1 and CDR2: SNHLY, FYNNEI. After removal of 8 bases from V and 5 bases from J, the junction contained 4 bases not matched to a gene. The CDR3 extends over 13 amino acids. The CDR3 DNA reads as TGTGCCAGCCGGACTAGCGCTAACAATGAGCAGTTCTTC. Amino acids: CASRTSANNEQFF. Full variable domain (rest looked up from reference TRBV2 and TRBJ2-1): EPEVTQTPSHQVTQMGQEVILRCVPISNHLYFYWYRQILGQKVEFLVSFYNNEISEKSEIFDDQFSVERPDGSNFTLKIRSTKLEDSAMYFCASRTSANNEQFFGPGTRLTVL.

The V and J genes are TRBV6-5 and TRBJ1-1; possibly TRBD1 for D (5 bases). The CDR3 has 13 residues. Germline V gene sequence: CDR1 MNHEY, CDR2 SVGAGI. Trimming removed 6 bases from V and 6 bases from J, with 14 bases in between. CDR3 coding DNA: TGTGCCAGCAGCCCGGCGGGACGAGCTGAAGCTTTCTTT. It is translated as CASSPAGRAEAFF.

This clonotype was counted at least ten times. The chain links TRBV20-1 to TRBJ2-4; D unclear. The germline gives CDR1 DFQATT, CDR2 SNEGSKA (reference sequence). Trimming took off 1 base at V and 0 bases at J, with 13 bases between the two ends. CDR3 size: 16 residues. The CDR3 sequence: CSARVGRTLAKNIQYF. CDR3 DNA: TGCAGTGCTAGAGTTGGGCGAACTCTAGCCAAAAACATTCAGTACTTC.

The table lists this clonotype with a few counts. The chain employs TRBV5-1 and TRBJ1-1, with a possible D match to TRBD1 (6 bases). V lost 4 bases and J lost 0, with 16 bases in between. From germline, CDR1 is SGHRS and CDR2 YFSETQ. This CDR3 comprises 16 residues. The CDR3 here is CASSIRTGTMNTEAFF. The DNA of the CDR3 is TGCGCCAGCAGCATTCGAACCGGGACAATGAACACTGAAGCTTTCTTT.

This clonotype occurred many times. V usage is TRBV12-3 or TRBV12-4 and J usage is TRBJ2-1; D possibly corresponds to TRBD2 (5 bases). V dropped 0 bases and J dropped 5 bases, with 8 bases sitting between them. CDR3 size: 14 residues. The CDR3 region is CASSLAWGDNEQFF. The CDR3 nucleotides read TGTGCCAGCAGTTTAGCATGGGGAGACAATGAGCAGTTCTTC.

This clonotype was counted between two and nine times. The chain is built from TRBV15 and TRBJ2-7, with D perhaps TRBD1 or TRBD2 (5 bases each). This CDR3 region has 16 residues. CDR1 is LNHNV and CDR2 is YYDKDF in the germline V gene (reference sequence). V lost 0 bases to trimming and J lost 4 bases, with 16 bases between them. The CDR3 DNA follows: TGTGCCACCAGCAGAGATCGTGAGGGACGGAATTACGAGCAGTACTTC. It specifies CATSRDREGRNYEQYF. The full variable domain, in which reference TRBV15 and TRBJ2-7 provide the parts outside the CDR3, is DAMVIQNPRYQVTQFGKPVTLSCSQTLNHNVMYWYQQKSSQAPKLLFHYYDKDFNNEADTPDNFQSRRPNTSFCFLDIRSPGLGDTAMYLCATSRDREGRNYEQYFGPGTRLTVT.

CDR3 in DNA: TGTGCCAGCAGTTTACTCGGGGGTCGAAGCAATCAGCCCCAGCATTTT. It specifies CASSLLGGRSNQPQHF. The rearrangement uses TRBV12-3 or TRBV12-4 and TRBJ1-5; D is perhaps TRBD1 (5 bases). V dropped 2 bases and J dropped 1 base, with 12 bases sitting between them. There are 16 residues in the CDR3.

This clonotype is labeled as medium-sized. As DNA, the CDR3 is TGCGCCAGCAGCTCTAAGGGACAGCGCACAGATACGCAGTATTTT. Its protein product is CASSSKGQRTDTQYF. V gene TRBV5-1 combines with J gene TRBJ2-3; 7 bases line up with TRBD1. Germline CDR1 SGHRS, CDR2 YFSETQ. There are 15 residues in the CDR3. The trim removed 3 bases at V and 1 base at J, leaving 5 bases unmatched.

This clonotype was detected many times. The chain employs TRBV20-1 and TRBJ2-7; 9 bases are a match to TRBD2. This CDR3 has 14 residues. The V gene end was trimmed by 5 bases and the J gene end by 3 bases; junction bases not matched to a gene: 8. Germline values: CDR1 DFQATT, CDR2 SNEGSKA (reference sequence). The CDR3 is CSAPHSGSSYEQYF. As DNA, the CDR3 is TGCAGTGCTCCCCATAGCGGGAGTAGCTACGAGCAGTACTTC.

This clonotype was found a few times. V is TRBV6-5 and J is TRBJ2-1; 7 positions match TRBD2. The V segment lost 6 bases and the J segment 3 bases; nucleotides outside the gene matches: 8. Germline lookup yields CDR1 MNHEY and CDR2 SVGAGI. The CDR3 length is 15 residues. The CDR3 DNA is TGTGCCAGCAGGTCCGTCGCGGGAGACTACAATGAGCAGTTCTTC. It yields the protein CASRSVAGDYNEQFF.